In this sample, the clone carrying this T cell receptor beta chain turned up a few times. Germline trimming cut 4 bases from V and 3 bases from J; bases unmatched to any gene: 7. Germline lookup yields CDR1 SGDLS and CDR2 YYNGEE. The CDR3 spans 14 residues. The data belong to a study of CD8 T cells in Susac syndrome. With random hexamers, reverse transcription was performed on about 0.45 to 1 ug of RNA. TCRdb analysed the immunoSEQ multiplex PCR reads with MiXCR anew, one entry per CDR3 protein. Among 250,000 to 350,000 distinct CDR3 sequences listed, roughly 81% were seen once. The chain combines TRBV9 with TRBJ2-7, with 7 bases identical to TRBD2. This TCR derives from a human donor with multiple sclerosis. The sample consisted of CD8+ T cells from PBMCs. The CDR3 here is CASSMASGLYEQYF. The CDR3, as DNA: TGTGCCAGCAGCATGGCTAGCGGCCTCTACGAGCAGTACTTC.